Below, 19 T cell receptor beta chains from the same sample are listed, as sequenced in a study of shared clonotypes between healthy human individuals (dated by TCRdb to 2018 to 2020). CD8 naive samples were CD45RO-negative cells positively selected for CCR7, giving a CD45RA+CCR7+ population that excluded TemRA cells. The library was produced with the immunoSEQ multiplex PCR assay. This is the immuneACCESS table as TCRdb keeps it, with only in-frame sequences that have V and J called. A part of the clones is gone; compared with another copy, unresolved V genes explain less than half, and the rest is unexplained. This sample has over 2,000,000 clones in its table, and about 93% of those were observed once. The ten largest clonotypes hold about 1.6% of the sample. Sequencing was carried out using naive CD8+ T cells from PBMCs. Interpreted using the paper, the cell subset or site label stands for: CD45RA+CCR7+. The receptors were sampled from a man aged 18 to 30 in good health. Some clones in this sample may be carry-over from other donors' samples.

The chain employs TRBV19 and TRBJ2-4, with D hard to call. Germline V gives CDR1 LNHDA, CDR2 SQIVND (reference sequence). Trimming removed 4 bases at V and 6 bases at J, with 7 bases between. This CDR3 has 12 residues. CDR3 in amino acids: CASSNPRNIQYF. The CDR3 DNA reads TGTGCCAGTAGTAATCCCAGAAACATTCAGTACTTC.

The chain recombines TRBV11-2 with TRBJ2-7, with 15 positions matching TRBD2. V trimming: 5 bases; J trimming: 5 bases; junction bases outside the gene matches: 16. From germline, CDR1 is SGHAT and CDR2 FQNNGV. This CDR3 comprises 19 residues. CDR3: CASSGTWTSGRAVGNEQYF. As DNA, the CDR3 is TGTGCCAGCAGCGGCACATGGACTAGCGGGAGGGCCGTGGGTAACGAGCAGTACTTC.

This chain connects TRBV9 to TRBJ2-3; unclear D gene. The CDR3 extends over 13 amino acids. Per the germline V gene, CDR1 is SGDLS and CDR2 is YYNGEE. V was shortened by 4 bases and J by 4 bases, with 10 bases between the two germline ends. CDR3 nucleotide sequence: TGTGCCAGCAGCCCCCGTCACCCAGATACGCAGTATTTT. Amino acids: CASSPRHPDTQYF.

V is TRBV7-8 and J is TRBJ2-7; TRBD2 might be the D (6 bases). Germline V gene sequence: CDR1 SGHVS, CDR2 FQNEAQ. V was trimmed by 1 base and J by 5 bases, leaving 15 bases between them. The CDR3 extends over 15 amino acids. The chain's CDR3 is CASSLVGGSGDEQYF. CDR3 coding DNA: TGTGCCAGCAGCTTAGTGGGGGGTTCCGGTGACGAGCAGTACTTC.

CDR3 bases: TGTGCCAGCAGCTTGTCAGTCAGATCCAACTATGGCTACACCTTC. Translating gives CASSLSVRSNYGYTF. This sequence joins TRBV5-6 and TRBJ1-2; D call uncertain. This CDR3 has 15 amino acids. The V and J ends lost 1 base and 2 bases respectively, with 12 bases between them. Germline V gene data show CDR1 as SGHDT and CDR2 as YYEEEE.

This clone appeared once. CDR3 in amino acids: CASSPGLAHEQYF. CDR3 sequence (DNA): TGTGCCAGCAGCCCGGGACTAGCTCACGAGCAGTACTTC. The V and J genes are TRBV7-2 and TRBJ2-7, with 9 bases fitting TRBD2. The CDR3 has 13 amino acids. The J segment lost 5 bases and the V segment lost 5 bases, leaving 4 bases of the junction unmatched. In germline, CDR1 is SGHTA, CDR2 FQGNSA.

The chain has TRBV6-4 and TRBJ2-2; possible D gene TRBD1, 6 bases. CDR3 length equals 15 residues. CDR1 and CDR2 from the germline V gene are MRHNA and SNTAGT. Trimming stripped 7 bases from V and 0 bases from J, with 12 bases between. The CDR3 sequence is CASIGGHPNTGELFF. The CDR3 nucleotides are TGTGCCAGCATTGGGGGACACCCGAACACCGGGGAGCTGTTTTTT.

The chain carries TRBV10-3 and TRBJ2-3; 8 bases agree with TRBD2. Germline V CDR1 and CDR2: ENHRY, SYGVKD. CDR3 size: 16 residues. The V segment lost 6 bases and the J segment 4 bases; nucleotides outside the gene matches: 12. The DNA for the CDR3 is TGTGCCATCAGGAGAGGGGATAGCGGGGTCCCAGATACGCAGTATTTT. Its protein product is CAIRRGDSGVPDTQYF.

V gene TRBV15 combines with J gene TRBJ2-1; TRBD1 matches at 10 bases. Germline V gene lookup returns CDR1 LNHNV and CDR2 YYDKDF (reference sequence). CDR3 length: 15 amino acids. Trimming removed 5 bases from V and 9 bases from J; junction bases left unmatched: 10. CDR3 in DNA: TGTGCCACCAGCGATAGACAGGGGGCATTTGGTGAGCAGTTCTTC. Translated, it gives CATSDRQGAFGEQFF.

This chain uses TRBV6-1 with TRBJ2-7; TRBD1 agrees at 11 bases. Per germline, CDR1 MNHNS and CDR2 SASEGT. The CDR3 is 15 residues long. V was pared by 5 bases and J by 5 bases, with 8 bases of the junction left unmatched. Written as DNA, the CDR3 is TGTGCCAGCAGTTGGCGGACAGGGGGCATCGACGAGCAGTACTTC. Protein product: CASSWRTGGIDEQYF.

This chain links TRBV25-1 with TRBJ2-3, with D possibly being TRBD1 or TRBD2 (5 bases each). Germline V gene sequence: CDR1 MGHDK, CDR2 SYGVNS. This CDR3 contains 14 residues. The V gene lost 2 bases and the J gene lost 3 bases, with 9 bases spanning the gap. The DNA of the CDR3 is TGTGCCAGCAGTGAAGGGGGTTGGACAGATACGCAGTATTTT. This sequence encodes CASSEGGWTDTQYF.

Points on this clone: Since a much larger clone is just one base distant, this may be a read error. This chain links TRBV5-6 with TRBJ2-5, with D hard to call. The DNA end favors TRBJ2-7, so the J call may be wrong. Germline V gives CDR1 SGHDT, CDR2 YYEEEE. The CDR3 totals 12 residues. This CDR3 reads CASSLRAYEQYF. The CDR3 nucleotides read TGTGCCAGCAGCTTAAGGGCCTACGAGCAGTACTTC.

This sequence joins TRBV5-1 and TRBJ2-1, with 7 bases that match TRBD1. Germline CDR1 is SGHRS and CDR2 is YFSETQ. The ends lost 0 bases at V and 9 bases at J; junction bases unmatched: 9. CDR3 size: 15 residues. The CDR3 nucleotides are TGCGCCAGCAGCTTGGAAGTACAGGGGTATGGTGAGCAGTTCTTC. As protein: CASSLEVQGYGEQFF.

The chain employs TRBV4-3 and TRBJ2-2; no firm D call. The CDR3 runs to 14 residues. Trimming pared 4 bases from V and 5 bases from J, leaving 11 bases between. CDR1 and CDR2 from the germline V gene are LGHNA and YSLEER. In nucleotides, the CDR3 is TGCGCCAGCAGCCTCTACCTGATGACCGGGGAGCTGTTTTTT. It specifies CASSLYLMTGELFF.

Of note for this clone: One junction end does not reproduce the germline sequence, and a read error may be involved. The chain employs TRBV7-9 and TRBJ2-7; the D gene is possibly TRBD2 (5 bases). CDR1 SEHNR and CDR2 FQNEAQ come from the germline V gene (reference sequence). CDR3 length equals 14 residues. The CDR3 nucleotides are TGTGCCAGCAGCTTAGCGTCACTCGACTACGGGCAGTACTTC. It yields the protein CASSLASLDYGQYF.

The chain employs TRBV4-3 and TRBJ2-5; TRBD2 is a possible D gene (5 bases). The CDR3 has 13 residues. The V end lost 2 bases, the J end lost 5 bases, and 9 bases lay between the germline ends. Germline V gene data show CDR1 as LGHNA and CDR2 as YSLEER. The CDR3 loop is CASSQTSGETQYF. The DNA of the CDR3 is TGCGCCAGCAGCCAAACTAGTGGCGAGACCCAGTACTTC.

The genes are TRBV23-1 and TRBJ1-2; D is unresolved. TRBV23-1 belongs to the ORF category, with a function that is uncertain. The V end lost 6 bases, the J end lost 4 bases, and 15 bases lay between the germline ends. This CDR3 comprises 14 residues. CDR3 in DNA: TGCGCCAGCAGGTCAGATGGCACCCGCTATGGCTACACCTTC. The encoded protein is CASRSDGTRYGYTF.

The rearrangement joins TRBV28 to TRBJ2-7, with unresolved D. Trimming cost V 2 bases and J 1 base, with 12 bases left between them. Germline CDR1 MDHEN, CDR2 SYDVKM. This CDR3 comprises 15 residues. The CDR3 reads CASSLVHLDSYEQYF. The CDR3 coding sequence is TGTGCCAGCAGTTTAGTACACCTAGATTCCTACGAGCAGTACTTC.

The chain uses TRBV11-2 and TRBJ2-1, with 11 bases lining up with TRBD2. The CDR3 runs to 19 residues. Germline CDR1 SGHAT, CDR2 FQNNGV. The ends lost 7 bases at V and 0 bases at J; junction bases unmatched: 14. The CDR3 loop reads CASTELPGLAENSYNEQFF. CDR3 nucleotides: TGTGCCAGCACCGAACTTCCGGGACTAGCGGAGAACTCCTACAATGAGCAGTTCTTC.